The 26 T cell receptor beta chains below were found in one sample sequenced in a study of shared clonotypes between healthy human individuals (dated by TCRdb to 2018 to 2021). Library preparation employed the immunoSEQ multiplex PCR assay. TCRdb mirrors the immuneACCESS table, restricted to in-frame sequences. Some clones are absent from its copies; in checked studies, under half trace to an unresolved V gene, and the reason for the others is unknown. Counted in this sample were just over 2,000,000 clones; over 85% of them appeared once. 0.1% to 0.15% of the sample belongs to the ten largest clones. Material for sequencing was naive CD4+ T cells sorted from blood. What the cell subset or site label conveys for this sample: CD45RA+ positively selected. The receptors originated from a young man in good health.

There are many counts of this clone. This chain uses TRBV29-1 with TRBJ2-3; no clear D gene. CDR1 is SQVTM and CDR2 is ANQGSEA in the germline V gene. The CDR3 runs 11 residues. V was trimmed by 4 bases and J by 7 bases, leaving 9 bases between them. The CDR3 here is CSVVSDYTQYF. The DNA of the CDR3 is TGCAGCGTTGTGTCTGATTATACGCAGTATTTT.

Details on this clone: The same CDR3 arises from other DNA sequences in this sample as well. J is TRBJ2-1 and V is TRBV7-2; 13 positions agree with TRBD2. V shed 5 bases, J shed 6 bases, and the junction held 4 bases outside the gene matches. The CDR3 runs 15 residues. The V gene's germline CDR1 is SGHTA and CDR2 FQGNSA. The CDR3 loop reads CASSRLAGGLNEQFF. In nucleotides, the CDR3 is TGTGCCAGCAGCCGACTAGCGGGAGGTCTCAATGAGCAGTTCTTC.

A word on this clone: Distinct nucleotide sequences in the sample also encode this CDR3. The chain is built from TRBV5-6 and TRBJ2-3; D gene unclear. The CDR3 totals 13 residues. V was shortened by 1 base and J by 0 bases, with 3 bases between the two germline ends. Germline CDR1 reads SGHDT; CDR2 reads YYEEEE. DNA of the CDR3: TGTGCCAGCAGCTTGAGGAGCACAGATACGCAGTATTTT. Its protein product is CASSLRSTDTQYF.

As regards this clone: Other DNA sequences in this specimen translate into the identical CDR3. The chain joins TRBV5-1 to TRBJ2-1; D gene uncertain. Trimming took 4 bases from V and 6 from J, leaving 11 bases between them. CDR3 length: 13 residues. Germline V gene sequence: CDR1 SGHRS, CDR2 YFSETQ. CDR3 DNA: TGCGCCAGCAGCCTACCTCCTGTCAATGAGCAGTTCTTC. Translated: CASSLPPVNEQFF.

The rearrangement joins TRBV7-3 to TRBJ2-5; possibly TRBD2 for D (6 bases). Trimming pared 2 bases from V and 7 bases from J, leaving 14 bases between. This CDR3 is 14 amino acids long. Germline lookup yields CDR1 SGHTA and CDR2 FQGTGA. The CDR3 spells CASSLGGFGATQYF. The CDR3 DNA follows: TGTGCCAGCAGCTTAGGAGGGTTCGGGGCGACCCAGTACTTC.

This clone appeared a few times. The chain employs TRBV5-1 and TRBJ1-6; 9 nucleotides align to TRBD1. CDR1 and CDR2 from the germline V gene are SGHRS and YFSETQ. V lost 0 bases, J lost 10 bases, and 5 bases stayed unmatched. The CDR3 totals 15 residues. CDR3 amino acids: CASSLDRTGASPLHF. In nucleotides, the CDR3 is TGCGCCAGCAGCTTGGATCGGACAGGGGCCTCACCCCTCCACTTT.

The CDR3 coding sequence is TGTGCTAGTGCCGGGGGACAGGGCAATCAGCCCCAGCATTTT. It codes for CASAGGQGNQPQHF. V gene TRBV12-5 combines with J gene TRBJ1-5, with 8 nucleotides matching TRBD1. Trimming at V came to 7 bases and at J to 2 bases, leaving 4 bases not matched to a gene. Germline loops: CDR1 LGHNT, CDR2 FRNRAP. This CDR3 spans 14 amino acids.

Remarks on this clone: The junction shows a germline mismatch at one end, possibly a read error. CDR3 nucleotide sequence: TGTGCTAGCAGCCGAGGACACGGGTCCGGAAACACCATATATTTT. This translates into CASSRGHGSGNTIYF. The chain has TRBV7-7 and TRBJ1-3; D perhaps matches TRBD1 (5 bases). This CDR3 is 15 amino acids long. Germline V gene sequence: CDR1 SSHAT, CDR2 FNYEAQ (reference sequence).

V is TRBV9 and J is TRBJ1-5; a possible D gene is TRBD1 (5 bases). The CDR3 has 15 residues. V lost 5 bases to trimming and J lost 2 bases, with 14 bases between them. The germline V gene has CDR1 SGDLS and CDR2 YYNGEE. The CDR3 protein is CASRERGGGNQPQHF. CDR3 sequence (DNA): TGTGCCAGCAGAGAAAGGGGAGGTGGCAATCAGCCCCAGCATTTT.

This chain joins TRBV6-1 and TRBJ2-2; 9 bases fit TRBD1. The germline V gene has CDR1 MNHNS and CDR2 SASEGT. The CDR3 sequence is 14 residues long. V trimming: 6 bases; J trimming: 7 bases; junction bases outside the gene matches: 6. Here the CDR3 reads CASRQGAGIGELFF. As DNA, the CDR3 is TGTGCCAGCAGACAGGGGGCTGGGATCGGGGAGCTGTTTTTT.

The chain employs TRBV27 and TRBJ2-7, with 8 bases identical to TRBD1. The CDR3 totals 15 residues. V gave up 5 bases and J gave up 7 bases; unmatched junction bases: 13. The germline V gene has CDR1 MNHEY and CDR2 SMNVEV (reference sequence). CDR3 DNA: TGTGCCAGCAGTCGCTCCTCAGGGGGCGCGGGGGAGCAGTACTTC. This translates into CASSRSSGGAGEQYF.

J is TRBJ2-3 and V is TRBV5-4; D not resolved. Trimming removed 1 base from V and 0 bases from J, with 12 bases in between. This CDR3 is built from 16 residues. The germline CDR1 and CDR2 sequences are SGHNT and YYREEE (reference sequence). CDR3 loop: CASSLTESSSTDTQYF. Here the CDR3 DNA reads TGTGCCAGCAGCTTGACAGAGTCATCTAGCACAGATACGCAGTATTTT.

Concerning this clone: A much more abundant neighbour one base away suggests this may be a read error. For the CDR3, the DNA is TGTGCCAGCAGTGAAGGGGGAGTGAACACTGAAGCTTTCTTT. This codes for CASSEGGVNTEAFF. The chain employs TRBV6-1 and TRBJ1-1, with unresolved D. CDR1 is MNHNS, CDR2 SASEGT, per germline. The CDR3 covers 14 residues. With 1 base removed from V and 0 bases from J, the gap between germline ends came to 6 bases.

V gene TRBV19 combines with J gene TRBJ2-1; D remains ambiguous. CDR3 length: 16 amino acids. The ends were cut back, 10 bases at V and 4 bases at J, with 23 bases in the middle. CDR1 is LNHDA, CDR2 SQIVND, per germline (reference sequence). The CDR3 sequence is CATSREGKNFYNEQFF. Here the CDR3 DNA reads TGTGCCACCTCTAGGGAAGGGAAGAACTTTTACAATGAGCAGTTCTTC.

The J gene is TRBJ1-1, the V gene TRBV30; TRBD1 agrees at 9 bases. Unmatched junction bases numbered 10, after V lost 6 bases and J lost 5 bases. The CDR3 covers 14 residues. Germline V gene data show CDR1 as GTSNPN and CDR2 as SVGIG (reference sequence). CDR3: CACSRTGGATEAFF. CDR3 bases: TGTGCCTGTTCCCGCACAGGGGGCGCGACTGAAGCTTTCTTT.

The sample holds many counts of this clone. The V call is TRBV2, the J call TRBJ1-1; D is uncertain. Trimming cost V 2 bases and J 0 bases, with 10 bases left between them. Looked up from germline, CDR1 is SNHLY and CDR2 is FYNNEI. CDR3 length equals 15 residues. In DNA, the CDR3 is TGTGCCAGCAGTGAACGGCGGCAGATGAACACTGAAGCTTTCTTT. Translated: CASSERRQMNTEAFF.

This clone was counted once. The same CDR3 is also encoded by other DNA sequences in this sample. This chain links TRBV10-1 with TRBJ2-7; 9 bases agree with TRBD1. V lost 4 bases and J lost 7; bases outside the gene matches: 5. The germline CDR1 and CDR2 sequences are WNHNN and SYGVQD (reference sequence). The CDR3 loop spans 13 amino acids. CDR3 coding DNA: TGCGCCAGCAGTGGGGACAGGGTCGGGGAGCAGTACTTC. Translation: CASSGDRVGEQYF.

The V gene is TRBV5-6, the J gene TRBJ1-1; 8 nucleotides agree with TRBD1. The trim removed 4 bases at V and 0 bases at J, leaving 2 bases unmatched. This CDR3 comprises 14 residues. From germline, CDR1 is SGHDT and CDR2 YYEEEE. The CDR3 sequence: CASSPTGVNTEAFF. Written as DNA, the CDR3 is TGTGCCAGCAGCCCGACAGGGGTGAACACTGAAGCTTTCTTT.

Concerning this clone: Other DNA sequences in this sample translate to the same CDR3. The rearrangement joins TRBV28 to TRBJ1-1, with 9 bases lining up with TRBD1. V shed 5 bases and J 3 bases; nucleotides not matched to a gene: 4. The CDR3 totals 14 residues. The V gene's germline CDR1 is MDHEN and CDR2 SYDVKM. CDR3 coding DNA: TGTGCCAGCAGTCTAACAGGGGGCTACACTGAAGCTTTCTTT. It specifies CASSLTGGYTEAFF.

V is TRBV30 and J is TRBJ2-2; D is ambiguous. Looked up from germline, CDR1 is GTSNPN and CDR2 is SVGIG (reference sequence). The V gene lost 2 bases and the J gene lost 4 bases, with 11 bases spanning the gap. The CDR3 has 14 residues. CDR3 sequence reads: CAWSPTPSTGELFF. The CDR3 bases are TGTGCCTGGAGTCCCACCCCGAGCACCGGGGAGCTGTTTTTT.

Turning to this clone: Additional DNA sequences in this sample encode the identical CDR3. The J gene is TRBJ2-3, the V gene TRBV29-1; D is unclear. The V gene lost 4 bases and the J gene lost 0 bases, with 5 bases spanning the gap. There are 12 residues in the CDR3. CDR1 is SQVTM, CDR2 ANQGSEA, per germline. The CDR3 bases are TGCAGCGTTGGCAGGAGCACAGATACGCAGTATTTT. Translating gives CSVGRSTDTQYF.

The genes are TRBV11-2 and TRBJ2-4, with D perhaps TRBD1 or TRBD2 (6 bases each). The CDR3 has 15 residues. Germline CDR1 is SGHAT and CDR2 is FQNNGV. V lost 1 base to trimming and J lost 9 bases, with 16 bases between them. The CDR3 reads CASSLVGGQSGIQYF. Here the CDR3 DNA reads TGTGCCAGCAGCTTAGTGGGGGGCCAGTCGGGCATTCAGTACTTC.

J is TRBJ1-4 and V is TRBV30; 9 bases fit TRBD1. The germline gives CDR1 GTSNPN, CDR2 SVGIG (reference sequence). V was clipped by 3 bases and J by 8 bases; unmatched bases: 10. CDR3 length: 15 amino acids. For the CDR3, the DNA is TGTGCCTGGAGCCCAAACAGGGGGCGGGGGGAAAAACTGTTTTTT. This encodes CAWSPNRGRGEKLFF.

The chain carries TRBV30 and TRBJ1-2; 8 bases align to TRBD1. Trimming at V came to 1 base and at J to 6 bases, leaving 1 base not matched to a gene. Germline V CDR1 and CDR2: GTSNPN, SVGIG (reference sequence). The CDR3 sequence is 12 residues long. CDR3 sequence: CAWSETGDGYTF. CDR3 sequence (DNA): TGTGCCTGGAGTGAGACAGGGGATGGCTACACCTTC. Variable domain in full (rest from reference TRBV30 and TRBJ1-2): SQTIHQWPATLVQPVGSPLSLECTVEGTSNPNLYWYRQAAGRGLQLLFYSVGIGQISSEVPQNLSASRPQDRQFILSSKKLLLSDSGFYLCAWSETGDGYTFGSGTRLTVV.

V usage is TRBV6-1 and J usage is TRBJ1-5; weak D call: TRBD1 (6 bases). The CDR3 contains 17 residues. Trimming removed 8 bases at V and 0 bases at J, with 20 bases between. Per germline, CDR1 MNHNS and CDR2 SASEGT. CDR3: CASREGRGPYSNQPQHF. CDR3 DNA: TGTGCCAGCCGAGAAGGCAGGGGACCTTATAGCAATCAGCCCCAGCATTTT.

This chain uses TRBV10-2 with TRBJ2-5; no reliable D call. The length of the CDR3 is 13 residues. The germline gives CDR1 WSHSY, CDR2 SAAADI. Trimming pared 3 bases from V and 2 bases from J, leaving 7 bases between. In DNA form, the CDR3 reads TGCGCCAGCAGTGACAACGAGCAAGAGACCCAGTACTTC. Amino acids: CASSDNEQETQYF.